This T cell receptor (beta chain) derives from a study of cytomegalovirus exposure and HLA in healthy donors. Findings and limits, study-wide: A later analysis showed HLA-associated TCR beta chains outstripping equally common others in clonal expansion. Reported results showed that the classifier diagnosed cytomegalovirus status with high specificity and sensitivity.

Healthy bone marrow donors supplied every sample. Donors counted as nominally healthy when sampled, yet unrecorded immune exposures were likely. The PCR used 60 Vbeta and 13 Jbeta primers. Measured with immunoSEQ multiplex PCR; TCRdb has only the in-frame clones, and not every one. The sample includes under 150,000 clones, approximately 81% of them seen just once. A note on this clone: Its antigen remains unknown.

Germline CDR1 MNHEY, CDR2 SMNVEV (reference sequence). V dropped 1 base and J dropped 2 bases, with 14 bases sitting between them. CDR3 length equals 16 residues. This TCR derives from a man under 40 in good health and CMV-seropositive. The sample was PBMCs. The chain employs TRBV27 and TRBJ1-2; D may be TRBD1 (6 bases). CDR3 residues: CASSLYKGVGNYGYTF. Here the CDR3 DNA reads TGTGCCAGCAGTTTATACAAGGGGGTTGGAAACTATGGCTACACCTTC.